The 14 T cell receptor beta chains below come from one sample, sequenced in a study of cytomegalovirus exposure and HLA in healthy donors. 60 Vbeta and 13 Jbeta primers were used in PCR. The method was immunoSEQ multiplex PCR; TCRdb's version includes in-frame clones alone and lacks a portion of them. The table has around 220,000 clones, roughly 84% seen once. Sequenced material: PBMCs. The source is a girl aged 10 to 17 in good health and CMV-seronegative.

V gene TRBV6-5 combines with J gene TRBJ1-2; D remains unclear. From germline, CDR1 is MNHEY and CDR2 SVGAGI. Trimming left V 0 bases short and J 5 bases short, with 7 bases between. The CDR3 spans 13 residues. CDR3 residues: CASSYSFGYGYTF. CDR3 coding DNA: TGTGCCAGCAGTTACTCATTCGGGTATGGCTACACCTTC.

The count of this clone is one. The chain has TRBV13 and TRBJ2-2, with D unclear. The germline gives CDR1 PRHDT, CDR2 FYEKMQ (reference sequence). The germline V and J ends were trimmed by 3 bases and 8 bases, with 7 bases remaining between them. This CDR3 spans 12 amino acids. This chain's CDR3 is CASSFWRGELFF. In nucleotides, the CDR3 is TGTGCCAGCAGCTTCTGGCGGGGGGAGCTGTTTTTT.

V is TRBV2 and J is TRBJ2-7, with D tentatively TRBD1 (5 bases). This CDR3 contains 12 residues. Germline V gene data show CDR1 as SNHLY and CDR2 as FYNNEI. The V end lost 3 bases, the J end lost 3 bases, and 6 bases lay between the germline ends. The CDR3, as DNA: TGTGCCAGCAGTGACAGGGTCTACGAGCAGTACTTC. Translation: CASSDRVYEQYF.

The gene calls are TRBV4-3 and TRBJ2-5; TRBD2 might be the D (5 bases). The CDR3 covers 16 residues. Trimming removed 0 bases from V and 5 bases from J, with 16 bases in between. The germline V gene has CDR1 LGHNA and CDR2 YSLEER. CDR3 loop: CASSQEYASLVETQYF. The CDR3 DNA follows: TGCGCCAGCAGCCAAGAATACGCTAGCTTGGTGGAGACCCAGTACTTC.

The chain employs TRBV7-9 and TRBJ2-1; 9 positions match TRBD2. V shed 5 bases and J 1 base; nucleotides not matched to a gene: 9. Germline CDR1 reads SEHNR; CDR2 reads FQNEAQ (reference sequence). The CDR3 runs to 17 residues. The CDR3, as DNA: TGTGCCAGCAGCCTGGCGGCCAGCGGGGGGTCCTACAATGAGCAGTTCTTC. Amino acid sequence: CASSLAASGGSYNEQFF.

The chain has TRBV9 and TRBJ2-5; D is ambiguous. The V and J ends lost 1 base and 5 bases respectively, with 3 bases between them. The CDR3 has 11 residues. CDR1 SGDLS and CDR2 YYNGEE come from the germline V gene. CDR3 loop: CASSVQETQYF. CDR3 in DNA: TGTGCCAGCAGCGTACAGGAGACCCAGTACTTC.

The CDR3 is CASSYSSGGYGETQYF. CDR3 nucleotide sequence: TGTGCCAGCAGTTACTCTAGCGGGGGGTACGGGGAGACCCAGTACTTC. The chain links TRBV6-5 to TRBJ2-5, with TRBD2 matching over 10 bases. Per the germline V gene, CDR1 is MNHEY and CDR2 is SVGAGI. Trimming removed 0 bases from V and 5 bases from J; junction bases left unmatched: 6. The CDR3 covers 16 residues.

This chain joins TRBV4-3 and TRBJ2-3; 10 bases line up with TRBD2. The CDR3 sequence is 16 residues long. With V trimmed by 1 base and J by 4 bases, 5 bases remained unmatched. Germline V lookup: CDR1 LGHNA, CDR2 YSLEER. This chain's CDR3 is CASSQVSSGGSDTQYF. CDR3 DNA sequence: TGCGCCAGCAGCCAAGTGTCTAGCGGGGGCTCAGATACGCAGTATTTT.

This clone was counted between two and nine times. V gene TRBV30 combines with J gene TRBJ1-2, with 9 bases fitting TRBD1. CDR3 length: 13 residues. The V and J ends lost 2 bases and 4 bases, in that order; junction bases with no gene match: 2. Germline V CDR1 and CDR2: GTSNPN, SVGIG (reference sequence). The CDR3 protein is CAWSMTGGYGYTF. CDR3 nucleotides: TGTGCCTGGAGTATGACAGGGGGCTATGGCTACACCTTC.

This clone was detected once. V gene TRBV4-2 combines with J gene TRBJ2-5, with 11 bases lining up with TRBD2. The CDR3 has 16 residues. V gave up 3 bases and J gave up 1 base; unmatched junction bases: 4. CDR1 and CDR2 from the germline V gene are LGHNA and YNFKEQ. In nucleotides, the CDR3 is TGTGCCAGCAGCCAGTCTAGCGGGGGGCTCCAAGAGACCCAGTACTTC. It translates to CASSQSSGGLQETQYF.

This chain joins TRBV2 and TRBJ1-6; 8 bases fit TRBD1. Germline values: CDR1 SNHLY, CDR2 FYNNEI. V shed 6 bases and J 5 bases; nucleotides not matched to a gene: 6. CDR3 size: 15 residues. CDR3 in DNA: TGTGCCAGCAGGTCGACAGGGGTTGATAATTCACCCCTCCACTTT. Its protein is CASRSTGVDNSPLHF.

The chain uses TRBV19 and TRBJ1-2; a possible D gene is TRBD1 (5 bases). Germline lookup yields CDR1 LNHDA and CDR2 SQIVND (reference sequence). CDR3 length equals 14 residues. Trimming took 6 bases from V and 6 from J, leaving 17 bases between them. The CDR3 nucleotides read TGTGCCAGTAGCACGTTCCGGCCAGGGCATGGCTACACCTTC. Translated: CASSTFRPGHGYTF.

This chain uses TRBV6-5 with TRBJ2-1, with TRBD2 matching over 7 bases. V lost 0 bases and J lost 9; bases outside the gene matches: 2. CDR1 is MNHEY, CDR2 SVGAGI, per germline. CDR3 size: 13 residues. CDR3 in amino acids: CASSYSGGGEQFF. CDR3 bases: TGTGCCAGCAGTTACTCGGGGGGGGGTGAGCAGTTCTTC.

The rearrangement uses TRBV19 and TRBJ2-7, with 7 bases identical to TRBD2. With 7 bases clipped from V and 4 bases from J, the junction kept 13 bases outside the gene matches. Germline V gives CDR1 LNHDA, CDR2 SQIVND (reference sequence). There are 15 residues in the CDR3. CDR3 bases: TGTGCCAGTAAGAGGTCAGCGGGGCCGACTTACGAGCAGTACTTC. Protein sequence: CASKRSAGPTYEQYF.